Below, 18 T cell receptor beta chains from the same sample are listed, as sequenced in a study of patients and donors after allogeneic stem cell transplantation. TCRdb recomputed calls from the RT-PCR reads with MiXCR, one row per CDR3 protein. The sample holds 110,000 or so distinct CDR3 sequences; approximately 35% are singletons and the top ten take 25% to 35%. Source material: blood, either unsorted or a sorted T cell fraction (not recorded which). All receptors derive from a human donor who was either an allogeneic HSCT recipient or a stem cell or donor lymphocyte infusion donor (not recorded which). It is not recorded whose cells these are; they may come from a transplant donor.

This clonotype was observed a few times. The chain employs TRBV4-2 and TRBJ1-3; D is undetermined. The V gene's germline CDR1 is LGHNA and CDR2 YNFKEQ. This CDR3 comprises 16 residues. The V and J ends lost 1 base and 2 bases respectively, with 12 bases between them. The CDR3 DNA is TGTGCCAGCAGCCAAGCCCTTCGGGCAGCTGGAAACACCATATATTTT. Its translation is CASSQALRAAGNTIYF.

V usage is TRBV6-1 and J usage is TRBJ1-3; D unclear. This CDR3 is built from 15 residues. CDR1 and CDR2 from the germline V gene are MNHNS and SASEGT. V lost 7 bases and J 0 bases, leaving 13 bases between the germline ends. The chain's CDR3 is CASNADGRSGNTIYF. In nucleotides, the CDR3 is TGTGCCAGCAATGCTGACGGACGCTCTGGAAACACCATATATTTT.

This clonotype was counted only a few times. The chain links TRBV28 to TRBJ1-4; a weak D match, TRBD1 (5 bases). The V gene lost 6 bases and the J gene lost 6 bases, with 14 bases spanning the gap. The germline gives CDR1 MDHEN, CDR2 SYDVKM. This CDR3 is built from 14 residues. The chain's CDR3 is CASSRHGGDEKLFF. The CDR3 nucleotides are TGTGCCAGCAGCCGACACGGGGGTGATGAAAAACTGTTTTTT.

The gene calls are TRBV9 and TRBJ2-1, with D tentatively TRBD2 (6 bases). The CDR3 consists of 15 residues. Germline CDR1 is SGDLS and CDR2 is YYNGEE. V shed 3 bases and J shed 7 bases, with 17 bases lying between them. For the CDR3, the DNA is TGTGCCAGCAGCGCCACGGGACTCCTGGGGAATGAGCAGTTCTTC. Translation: CASSATGLLGNEQFF.

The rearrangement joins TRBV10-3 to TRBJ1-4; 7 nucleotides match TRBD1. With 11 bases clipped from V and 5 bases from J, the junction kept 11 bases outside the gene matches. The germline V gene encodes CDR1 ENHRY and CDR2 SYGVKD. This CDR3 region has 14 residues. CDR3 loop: CAVRSGTANEKLFF. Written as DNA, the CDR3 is TGTGCCGTCCGGAGCGGGACAGCAAATGAAAAACTGTTTTTT.

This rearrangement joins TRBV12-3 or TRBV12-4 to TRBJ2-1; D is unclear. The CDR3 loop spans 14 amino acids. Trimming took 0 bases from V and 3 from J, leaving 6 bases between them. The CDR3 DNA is TGTGCCAGCAGTTTAGCGACCCGCTACAATGAGCAGTTCTTC. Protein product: CASSLATRYNEQFF.

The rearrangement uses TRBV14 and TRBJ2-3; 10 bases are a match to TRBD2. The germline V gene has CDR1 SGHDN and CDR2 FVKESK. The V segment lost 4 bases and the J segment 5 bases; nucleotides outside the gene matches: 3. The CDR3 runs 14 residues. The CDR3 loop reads CASSRLAGGDTQYF. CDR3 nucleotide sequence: TGTGCCAGCAGCCGGTTAGCGGGAGGAGATACGCAGTATTTT. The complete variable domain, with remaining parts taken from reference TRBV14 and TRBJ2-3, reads EAGVTQFPSHSVIEKGQTVTLRCDPISGHDNLYWYRRVMGKEIKFLLHFVKESKQDESGMPNNRFLAERTGGTYSTLKVQPAELEDSGVYFCASSRLAGGDTQYFGPGTRLTVL.

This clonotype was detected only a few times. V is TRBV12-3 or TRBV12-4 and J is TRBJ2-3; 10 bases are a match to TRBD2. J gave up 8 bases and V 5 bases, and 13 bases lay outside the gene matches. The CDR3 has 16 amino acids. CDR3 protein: CASSPQPWTSGATQYF. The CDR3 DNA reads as TGTGCCAGCAGTCCCCAACCTTGGACTAGCGGTGCTACGCAGTATTTT.

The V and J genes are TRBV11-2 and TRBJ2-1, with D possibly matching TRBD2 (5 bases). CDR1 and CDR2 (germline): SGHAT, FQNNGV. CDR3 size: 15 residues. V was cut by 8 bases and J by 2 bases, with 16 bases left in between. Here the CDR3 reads CASAPLAYAYNEQFF. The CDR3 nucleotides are TGTGCCAGCGCCCCTTTAGCGTACGCCTACAATGAGCAGTTCTTC.

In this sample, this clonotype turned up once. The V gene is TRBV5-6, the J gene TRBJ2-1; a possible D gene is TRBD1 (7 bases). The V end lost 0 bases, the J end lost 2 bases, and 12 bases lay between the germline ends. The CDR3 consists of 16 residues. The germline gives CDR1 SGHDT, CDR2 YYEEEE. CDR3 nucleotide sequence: TGTGCCAGCAGCTTGGCAGGAGGGGGCCCCTACAATGAGCAGTTCTTC. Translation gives CASSLAGGGPYNEQFF.

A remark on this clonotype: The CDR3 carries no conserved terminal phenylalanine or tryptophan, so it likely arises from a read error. The CDR3 nucleotides are TGTGCTACCAAGACAGCCCAACCCACCTATGGCTACACCGTC. It translates to CATKTAQPTYGYTV. The V gene is TRBV27, the J gene TRBJ1-2; weak D call: TRBD1 (5 bases). Per the germline V gene, CDR1 is MNHEY and CDR2 is SMNVEV (reference sequence). The CDR3 extends over 14 amino acids.

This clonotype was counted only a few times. The CDR3 loop is CASSTNHRVRRGNIQYF. CDR3 coding DNA: TGTGCCAGCAGCACCAACCACCGGGTCCGACGGGGAAACATTCAGTACTTC. V is TRBV5-8 and J is TRBJ2-4, with D tentatively TRBD2 (5 bases). This CDR3 region has 17 residues. CDR1 and CDR2 (germline): SGHTS, YDEGEE. Trimming took off 4 bases at V and 6 bases at J, with 23 bases between the two ends.

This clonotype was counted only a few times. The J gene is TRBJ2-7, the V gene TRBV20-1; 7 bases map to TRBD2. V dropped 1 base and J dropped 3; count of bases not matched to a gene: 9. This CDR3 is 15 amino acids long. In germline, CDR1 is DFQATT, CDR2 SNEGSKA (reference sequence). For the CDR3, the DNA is TGCAGTGCTAGAGTCATCCGGGACTACCTCTACGAGCAGTACTTC. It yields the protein CSARVIRDYLYEQYF.

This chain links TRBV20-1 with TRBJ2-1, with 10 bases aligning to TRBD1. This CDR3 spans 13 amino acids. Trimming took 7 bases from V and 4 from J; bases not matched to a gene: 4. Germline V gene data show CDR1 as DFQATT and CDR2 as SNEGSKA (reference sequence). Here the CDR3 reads CSGAGQGYNEQFF. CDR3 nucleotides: TGCAGTGGGGCGGGACAGGGGTACAATGAGCAGTTCTTC.

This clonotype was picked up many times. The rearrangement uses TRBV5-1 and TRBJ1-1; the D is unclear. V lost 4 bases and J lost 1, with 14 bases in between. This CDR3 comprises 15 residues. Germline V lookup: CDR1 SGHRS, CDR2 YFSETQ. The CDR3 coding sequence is TGCGCCAGCAGCCCCCGCCGGACGGCGAACACTGAAGCTTTCTTT. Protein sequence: CASSPRRTANTEAFF. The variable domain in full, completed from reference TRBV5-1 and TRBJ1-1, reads KAGVTQTPRYLIKTRGQQVTLSCSPISGHRSVSWYQQTPGQGLQFLFEYFSETQRNKGNFPGRFSGRQFSNSRSEMNVSTLELGDSALYLCASSPRRTANTEAFFGQGTRLTVV.

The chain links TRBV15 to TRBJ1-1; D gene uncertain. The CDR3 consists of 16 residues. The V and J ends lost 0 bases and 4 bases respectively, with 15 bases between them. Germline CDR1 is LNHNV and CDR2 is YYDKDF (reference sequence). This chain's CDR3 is CATSRDGVGLSTEAFF. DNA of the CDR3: TGTGCCACCAGCAGAGATGGAGTGGGTCTTAGCACTGAAGCTTTCTTT.

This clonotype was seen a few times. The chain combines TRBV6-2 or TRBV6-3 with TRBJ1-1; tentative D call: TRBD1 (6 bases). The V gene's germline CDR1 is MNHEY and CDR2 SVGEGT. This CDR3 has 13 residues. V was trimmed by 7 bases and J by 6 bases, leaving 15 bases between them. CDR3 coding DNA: TGTGCCAGCATGGGGGGCGCGGGGGCTGAAGCTTTCTTT. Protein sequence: CASMGGAGAEAFF.

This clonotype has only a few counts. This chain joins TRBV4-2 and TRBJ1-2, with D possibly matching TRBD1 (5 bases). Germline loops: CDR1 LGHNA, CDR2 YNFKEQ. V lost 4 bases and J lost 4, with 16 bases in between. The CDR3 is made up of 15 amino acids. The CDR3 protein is CASSPRDSEGYGYTF. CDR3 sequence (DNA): TGTGCCAGCAGCCCTCGGGACTCGGAAGGCTATGGCTACACCTTC.